These 10 T cell receptor beta chains came from one sample sequenced in a study of OX40 agonist ivuxolimab in advanced cancers. The repertoire was sequenced with immunoSEQ multiplex PCR; TCRdb's copy has only in-frame clones and lacks some. The data show roughly 64,000 clones, roughly 85% seen once. The sequenced sample was CD4+ or CD8+ T cells sorted from blood, obtained in a trial of the OX40 agonist ivuxolimab. These receptors originate from an adult with an advanced solid tumor such as melanoma, head and neck, liver or kidney cancer.

The chain joins TRBV11-2 to TRBJ1-1; 11 bases are shared with TRBD1. The CDR3 totals 16 residues. Losses at the gene ends were 5 bases for V and 5 bases for J; bases not matched to a gene: 10. Per germline, CDR1 SGHAT and CDR2 FQNNGV. This CDR3 is CASSRGQGVFDTEAFF. The CDR3 coding sequence is TGTGCCAGCAGCAGGGGACAGGGGGTTTTTGATACTGAAGCTTTCTTT.

This rearrangement joins TRBV7-6 to TRBJ1-4; 10 positions match TRBD1. CDR3 size: 14 residues. Trimming took 5 bases from V and 8 from J; bases not matched to a gene: 5. Per the germline V gene, CDR1 is SGHVS and CDR2 is FNYEAQ. This CDR3 is CASSMGQGREKLFF. CDR3 DNA: TGTGCCAGCAGCATGGGACAGGGGAGGGAAAAACTGTTTTTT.

The chain's CDR3 is CASSFGGTAEAFF. CDR3 coding DNA: TGTGCCAGCAGTTTCGGGGGAACGGCTGAAGCTTTCTTT. The chain is built from TRBV28 and TRBJ1-1, with D possibly being TRBD1 (5 bases). V lost 3 bases and J 6 bases, leaving 11 bases between the germline ends. The CDR3 runs to 13 residues. Germline V lookup: CDR1 MDHEN, CDR2 SYDVKM.

In its sample, this clone was seen a few times. V gene TRBV19 combines with J gene TRBJ2-1; 10 bases agree with TRBD1. This CDR3 spans 15 amino acids. Germline CDR1 LNHDA, CDR2 SQIVND (reference sequence). Trimming took 7 bases from V and 7 from J; bases not matched to a gene: 10. CDR3 in amino acids: CASTRGRGQGNEQFF. The CDR3 DNA reads TGTGCCAGTACCCGAGGTAGGGGACAGGGGAATGAGCAGTTCTTC.

The chain recombines TRBV6-1 with TRBJ1-5, with a weak D call TRBD1 (6 bases). The CDR3 loop spans 17 amino acids. Germline-derived CDR1 and CDR2 are MNHNS and SASEGT. Trimming removed 0 bases from V and 11 bases from J, with 23 bases in between. The CDR3 nucleotides read TGTGCCAGCAGTGAAGCGCGCCAGGGGTCATGGCAAGGGGCCCAGCATTTT. As protein: CASSEARQGSWQGAQHF.

The chain employs TRBV28 and TRBJ2-3; D may be TRBD1 (6 bases). Looked up from germline, CDR1 is MDHEN and CDR2 is SYDVKM. The CDR3 covers 15 residues. With 6 bases removed from V and 4 bases from J, the gap between germline ends came to 17 bases. Here the CDR3 reads CASSPDRPRADTQYF. DNA of the CDR3: TGTGCCAGCAGCCCCGACAGGCCCAGGGCAGATACGCAGTATTTT.

The chain is built from TRBV5-6 and TRBJ2-3; D is unclear. The V gene lost 4 bases and the J gene lost 4 bases, with 10 bases spanning the gap. CDR1 and CDR2 (germline): SGHDT, YYEEEE. This CDR3 spans 13 amino acids. The CDR3 DNA reads as TGTGCCAGCAGCGCTAAAGAGGCAGATACGCAGTATTTT. The encoded protein is CASSAKEADTQYF.

The chain joins TRBV18 to TRBJ2-3; D ambiguous. Germline V CDR1 and CDR2: KGHSH, LQKENI. This CDR3 is built from 14 residues. Trimming stripped 3 bases from V and 2 bases from J, with 9 bases between. The CDR3 reads CASSPTQTTDTQYF. CDR3 bases: TGTGCCAGCTCACCGACACAGACCACAGATACGCAGTATTTT.

The chain uses TRBV5-8 and TRBJ1-3; D is uncertain. Trimming left V 2 bases short and J 4 bases short, with 4 bases between. CDR3 length: 12 amino acids. Germline CDR1 reads SGHTS; CDR2 reads YDEGEE. CDR3 nucleotides: TGTGCCAGCAGCTTAAGAGGAAACACCATATATTTT. Translated, it gives CASSLRGNTIYF.

The sample holds one count of this clone. The chain is built from TRBV6-1 and TRBJ2-4; D is perhaps TRBD2 (5 bases). The V end was cut by 7 bases, the J end by 7 bases, with 14 bases between. The germline V gene has CDR1 MNHNS and CDR2 SASEGT. The CDR3 is made up of 13 amino acids. The CDR3 region is CASISPGKNIQYF. CDR3 in DNA: TGTGCCAGCATTTCCCCGGGGAAGAACATTCAGTACTTC.